The T cell receptor (beta chain) under discussion was sequenced for a study of a mutant IDH1 vaccine in newly diagnosed glioma. Sample time point: week 35, safety follow-up. Topical imiquimod accompanied each vaccine dose, which consisted of 300 ug of mutant IDH1 20-mer peptide. This clone is medium-sized within its sample. The antigen remains unidentified. Sequencing used immunoSEQ multiplex PCR; TCRdb keeps in-frame clones, though not all of them. The data contain 45,000 to 55,000 clones, 60% to 85% of them singletons. The V and J ends lost 6 bases and 6 bases respectively, with 21 bases between them. Looked up from germline, CDR1 is SQVTM and CDR2 is ANQGSEA. This CDR3 region has 15 residues. Points from the study as a whole: Immune responses arising from the vaccine appeared in approximately 92% of patients.

Source: PBMCs, taken from a glioma patient whose treatment included an IDH1 peptide vaccine. The V gene is TRBV29-1, the J gene TRBJ2-1; D is unclear. The receptor comes from a man aged 40-49 years with glioma. The CDR3 reads CSVDQPGSMANEQFF. In nucleotides, the CDR3 is TGCAGCGTAGACCAACCTGGGTCCATGGCCAATGAGCAGTTCTTC.